This T cell receptor (beta chain) was sequenced during a study of T cells in women clearing cervical HPV infection. Overall study: Case blood drawn at lesion detection; control blood after infection cleared.

About this clone itself: Sequencing ends 3 residues short of the CDR3 end; the germline J gene provides the rest.

Germline lookup yields CDR1 SGHNT and CDR2 YYREEE (reference sequence). CDR3 length: 14 residues. Trimming left V 1 base short and J 4 bases short, with 9 bases between. All participants had a single incident cervical HPV16 infection, and prevalent HPV16 infections were excluded. Clones were read by immunoSEQ multiplex PCR, and TCRdb kept only the in-frame ones, dropping some. The repertoire shows under 25,000 clones; the top ten hold roughly 3%. The sample was blood buffy coat. The rearrangement joins TRBV5-4 to TRBJ2-1; D is perhaps TRBD1 (5 bases). The sequence came from a woman between 18 and 70 years old with a cervical HPV16 infection that either progressed to CIN3+ or cleared (not recorded which). The chain's CDR3 is CASSLISGYNEQFF. Incomplete CDR3 DNA: TGTGCCAGCAGCTTGATATCAGGGTACAATGAG. Combining the CDR3 with reference TRBV5-4 and TRBJ2-1 gives the whole variable domain ETGVTQSPTHLIKTRGQQVTLRCSSQSGHNTVSWYQQALGQGPQFIFQYYREEENGRGNFPPRFSGLQFPNYSSELNVNALELDDSALYLCASSLISGYNEQFFGPGTRLTVL.